These 17 T cell receptor beta chains originate from one sample sequenced in a study of blood T cell repertoires in COVID-19. Profiled with immunoSEQ multiplex PCR; TCRdb holds only in-frame clones, not every one. The repertoire holds about 58,000 clones, with nearly 90% as singletons. The sequencing input was peripheral blood. The receptors stem from a man aged 55 to 69 with active COVID-19.

V is TRBV19 and J is TRBJ2-1, with D possibly being TRBD1 (5 bases). With 8 bases removed from V and 7 bases from J, the gap between germline ends came to 21 bases. CDR1 is LNHDA, CDR2 SQIVND, per germline (reference sequence). CDR3 size: 15 residues. For the CDR3, the DNA is TGTGCCAGTCGCGTTGGGGCGACCTCCCCTAATGAGCAGTTCTTC. The encoded protein is CASRVGATSPNEQFF. The full variable domain, rest sourced from reference TRBV19 and TRBJ2-1, is DGGITQSPKYLFRKEGQNVTLSCEQNLNHDAMYWYRQDPGQGLRLIYYSQIVNDFQKGDIAEGYSVSREKKESFPLTVTSAQKNPTAFYLCASRVGATSPNEQFFGPGTRLTVL.

The chain employs TRBV6-6 and TRBJ2-1, with 7 bases matching TRBD1. The CDR3 is 15 amino acids. Germline V gives CDR1 MNHNY, CDR2 SVGAGI (reference sequence). V dropped 0 bases and J dropped 6; count of bases not matched to a gene: 5. The CDR3 protein is CASSYSETGANEQFF. The CDR3 coding sequence is TGTGCCAGCAGTTACTCGGAAACAGGGGCCAATGAGCAGTTCTTC.

This chain links TRBV28 with TRBJ2-3; D is perhaps TRBD2 (6 bases). V lost 6 bases and J 0 bases, leaving 13 bases between the germline ends. The CDR3 has 15 amino acids. The germline CDR1 and CDR2 sequences are MDHEN and SYDVKM. The CDR3 sequence: CASSPAAGSTDTQYF. Written as DNA, the CDR3 is TGTGCCAGCAGCCCCGCCGCGGGGAGCACAGATACGCAGTATTTT.

The V gene is TRBV25-1, the J gene TRBJ1-1; D possibly corresponds to TRBD1 (6 bases). This CDR3 is 17 amino acids long. V lost 1 base to trimming and J lost 4 bases, with 19 bases between them. In germline, CDR1 is MGHDK, CDR2 SYGVNS. CDR3 sequence reads: CASSESKIAGAGTEAFF. The CDR3 DNA reads as TGTGCCAGCAGTGAATCAAAAATCGCGGGGGCCGGCACTGAAGCTTTCTTT.

The chain employs TRBV6-1 and TRBJ2-7; D unclear. Looked up from germline, CDR1 is MNHNS and CDR2 is SASEGT. The length of the CDR3 is 11 residues. With 1 base removed from V and 10 bases from J, the gap between germline ends came to 8 bases. The CDR3 nucleotides are TGTGCCAGCAGTGAAGATAAAGCCCAGTACTTC. Encoded protein: CASSEDKAQYF.

The genes are TRBV2 and TRBJ1-2; D not certain. CDR1 and CDR2 (germline): SNHLY, FYNNEI. The CDR3 length is 14 residues. V was cut by 3 bases and J by 2 bases, with 10 bases left in between. CDR3 sequence reads: CASSERSFNYGYTF. In nucleotides, the CDR3 is TGTGCCAGCAGTGAGCGGAGTTTCAACTATGGCTACACCTTC.

The gene calls are TRBV5-1 and TRBJ2-2; 8 bases map to TRBD2. Germline CDR1 and CDR2: SGHRS and YFSETQ. This CDR3 spans 15 amino acids. V lost 1 base, J lost 4 bases, and 3 bases stayed unmatched. CDR3 nucleotides: TGCGCCAGCAGCTTGCAGGGACTAGGCACCGGGGAGCTGTTTTTT. Protein sequence: CASSLQGLGTGELFF.

The gene calls are TRBV5-4 and TRBJ2-7; 7 nucleotides align to TRBD2. V lost 10 bases, J lost 9 bases, and 16 bases stayed unmatched. CDR1 is SGHNT, CDR2 YYREEE, per germline (reference sequence). CDR3 size: 13 residues. The CDR3 sequence is CASQPAGIIGQYF. The CDR3 coding sequence is TGTGCCTCCCAACCAGCGGGAATAATAGGGCAGTACTTC. Together with reference TRBV5-4 and TRBJ2-7, the CDR3 gives the full variable domain: ETGVTQSPTHLIKTRGQQVTLRCSSQSGHNTVSWYQQALGQGPQFIFQYYREEENGRGNFPPRFSGLQFPNYSSELNVNALELDDSALYLCASQPAGIIGQYFGPGTRLTVT.

The rearrangement links TRBV4-1 to TRBJ2-7; 8 nucleotides align to TRBD1. The CDR3 has 15 amino acids. Germline V lookup: CDR1 MGHRA, CDR2 YSYEKL. The V gene end was trimmed by 4 bases and the J gene end by 2 bases; junction bases not matched to a gene: 7. The CDR3 region is CASSRTQGETYEQYF. For the CDR3, the DNA is TGCGCCAGCAGCCGAACACAGGGGGAGACCTACGAGCAGTACTTC.

The gene calls are TRBV9 and TRBJ2-2; the D is unclear. The CDR3 covers 19 residues. V was cut by 1 base and J by 0 bases, with 19 bases left in between. Germline V gene lookup returns CDR1 SGDLS and CDR2 YYNGEE. CDR3 protein: CASSVSTPTSFANTGELFF. DNA of the CDR3: TGTGCCAGCAGCGTATCCACCCCCACCAGTTTCGCGAACACCGGGGAGCTGTTTTTT.

The V call is TRBV27, the J call TRBJ2-5; 8 positions agree with TRBD1. Trimming removed 6 bases from V and 5 bases from J; junction bases left unmatched: 8. Looked up from germline, CDR1 is MNHEY and CDR2 is SMNVEV (reference sequence). The CDR3 is 14 amino acids. The CDR3 loop is CASRQPGGAETQYF. CDR3 nucleotides: TGTGCCAGCAGGCAGCCAGGGGGCGCGGAGACCCAGTACTTC.

The chain joins TRBV5-1 to TRBJ1-2, with 8 positions matching TRBD1. From germline, CDR1 is SGHRS and CDR2 YFSETQ. V shed 7 bases, J shed 2 bases, and the junction held 4 bases outside the gene matches. The CDR3 is 13 amino acids. The CDR3 is CASRQGWNYGYTF. The DNA for the CDR3 is TGCGCCAGCCGACAGGGGTGGAACTATGGCTACACCTTC.

This chain connects TRBV29-1 to TRBJ2-7; D not certain. CDR1 and CDR2 from the germline V gene are SQVTM and ANQGSEA. The CDR3 length is 10 residues. As DNA, the CDR3 is TGCACCACCGTCCTATACGAGCAGTACTTC. Translating it yields CTTVLYEQYF.

The rearrangement links TRBV28 to TRBJ2-7; 7 nucleotides align to TRBD1. Per the germline V gene, CDR1 is MDHEN and CDR2 is SYDVKM. The junction had 7 bases not matched to a gene; V was cut back by 6 bases and J by 2 bases. The CDR3 sequence is 14 residues long. The CDR3 coding sequence is TGTGCCAGCAGGGGACAGAAGAGGGCCTACGAGCAGTACTTC. Its translation is CASRGQKRAYEQYF.

This chain joins TRBV2 and TRBJ2-7; 9 bases map to TRBD1. Trimming at V came to 7 bases and at J to 4 bases, leaving 8 bases not matched to a gene. CDR3 length equals 14 residues. CDR1 and CDR2 (germline): SNHLY, FYNNEI. The CDR3 sequence: CASKIGQGSYEQYF. Written as DNA, the CDR3 is TGTGCCAGCAAGATCGGACAGGGGTCATACGAGCAGTACTTC.

The V and J genes are TRBV28 and TRBJ2-3; 9 bases align to TRBD2. V shed 3 bases and J 7 bases; nucleotides not matched to a gene: 8. The CDR3 has 15 amino acids. Germline CDR1 reads MDHEN; CDR2 reads SYDVKM. CDR3 residues: CASSFPSSGVNTQYF. The CDR3 DNA follows: TGTGCCAGCAGTTTCCCCTCTAGCGGGGTAAATACGCAGTATTTT.

V and J are TRBV7-9 and TRBJ2-7; TRBD1 is a possible D gene (6 bases). CDR1 is SEHNR and CDR2 is FQNEAQ in the germline V gene (reference sequence). V lost 7 bases to trimming and J lost 3 bases, with 19 bases between them. This CDR3 is built from 15 residues. CDR3 coding DNA: TGTGCCAGCACCTTGACAGGCCTCCTTAGCTACGAGCAGTACTTC. It codes for CASTLTGLLSYEQYF. Using reference TRBV7-9 and TRBJ2-7 for the parts outside the CDR3, the full variable domain is DTGVSQNPRHKITKRGQNVTFRCDPISEHNRLYWYRQTLGQGPEFLTYFQNEAQLEKSRLLSDRFSAERPKGSFSTLEIQRTEQGDSAMYLCASTLTGLLSYEQYFGPGTRLTVT.